One and the same sample provided the 26 T cell receptor beta chains below, sequenced in a study of T cells after posttransplantation cyclophosphamide. Cyclophosphamide on days +3 and +4 followed busulfan-fludarabine conditioning and a marrow graft. The table came from immunoSEQ multiplex PCR; TCRdb's copy has only in-frame clones and leaves some out. The sample includes about 7,200 clones, none of them occurring once. The source material was PBMCs, sampled after allogeneic stem cell transplant with posttransplant cyclophosphamide. The source of these receptors is a female patient aged 45-65 years who received an allogeneic stem cell transplant from a related donor, was CMV-positive, and had no GVHD. A subset of T cells may come from the graft donor.

This clone was detected a few times. The rearrangement links TRBV30 to TRBJ2-7; the match to TRBD2 covers 7 bases. This CDR3 has 14 amino acids. The J segment lost 1 base and the V segment lost 2 bases, leaving 5 bases of the junction unmatched. CDR1 GTSNPN and CDR2 SVGIG come from the germline V gene (reference sequence). In nucleotides, the CDR3 is TGTGCCTGGAGTTTAGCGGGCCTTTCCTACGAGCAGTACTTC. Translated, it gives CAWSLAGLSYEQYF.

This clone was counted ten times or more. The chain has TRBV2 and TRBJ2-7; 12 bases are shared with TRBD2. CDR3 length: 14 amino acids. With V trimmed by 10 bases and J by 1 base, 5 bases remained unmatched. Germline-derived CDR1 and CDR2 are SNHLY and FYNNEI. The CDR3 region is CATLGLAGSYEQYF. The CDR3 nucleotides are TGTGCCACCCTTGGACTAGCGGGATCCTACGAGCAGTACTTC.

V is TRBV5-6 and J is TRBJ1-5; TRBD1 is a possible D gene (5 bases). Germline CDR1 reads SGHDT; CDR2 reads YYEEEE. Trimming pared 2 bases from V and 0 bases from J, leaving 15 bases between. The CDR3 extends over 17 amino acids. The CDR3 here is CASSLTRGVYSNQPQHF. DNA for the CDR3: TGTGCCAGCAGCTTAACTCGAGGGGTCTATAGCAATCAGCCCCAGCATTTT.

This clone showed up many times. The chain has TRBV7-2 and TRBJ2-7; D remains unclear. This CDR3 has 12 amino acids. V was cut by 5 bases and J by 2 bases, with 7 bases left in between. Germline CDR1 and CDR2: SGHTA and FQGNSA. The CDR3 region has the DNA TGTGCCAGCAGCATCAAGCCCTACGAGCAGTACTTC. Translating gives CASSIKPYEQYF.

This clone has a count of ten or more. The V and J genes are TRBV2 and TRBJ2-7; 10 bases line up with TRBD1. The length of the CDR3 is 14 residues. Germline lookup yields CDR1 SNHLY and CDR2 FYNNEI. Trimming at V came to 4 bases and at J to 4 bases, leaving 4 bases not matched to a gene. The CDR3 coding sequence is TGTGCCAGCAGTGGACAGGGGGCGCAGTACGAGCAGTACTTC. Translated: CASSGQGAQYEQYF.

The sample holds many counts of this clone. The V gene is TRBV10-3, the J gene TRBJ1-2; tentative D call: TRBD1 (5 bases). Trimming cost V 0 bases and J 7 bases, with 15 bases left between them. The CDR3 is made up of 15 amino acids. From germline, CDR1 is ENHRY and CDR2 SYGVKD. CDR3 DNA: TGTGCCATCAGTGAGTCGATGGGCAGGGAGGGTGGCTACACCTTC. It encodes CAISESMGREGGYTF.

The chain recombines TRBV7-9 with TRBJ2-5, with D perhaps matching TRBD1 (6 bases). The J call may be mistaken, given a closer DNA end match to TRBJ2-7. CDR1 is SEHNR and CDR2 is FQNEAQ in the germline V gene (reference sequence). The CDR3 covers 13 residues. The CDR3 protein is CASNRQDSYEQYF. CDR3 in DNA: TGTGCCAGCAACAGACAGGATTCCTACGAGCAGTACTTC.

This clone came up many times. The chain carries TRBV9 and TRBJ2-7, with D maybe TRBD1 (5 bases). The CDR3 contains 15 residues. CDR1 SGDLS and CDR2 YYNGEE come from the germline V gene. With 0 bases removed from V and 5 bases from J, the gap between germline ends came to 15 bases. The CDR3 loop is CASSVGTRVLDEQYF. CDR3 DNA: TGTGCCAGCAGCGTAGGGACACGGGTCTTGGACGAGCAGTACTTC.

The sample holds many counts of this clone. The rearrangement uses TRBV5-1 and TRBJ2-2; 10 bases line up with TRBD2. The CDR3 extends over 16 amino acids. Germline CDR1 reads SGHRS; CDR2 reads YFSETQ. V shed 2 bases and J 5 bases; nucleotides not matched to a gene: 6. The CDR3 loop is CASSLSLAGVTGELFF. The CDR3 DNA reads as TGCGCCAGCAGCTTATCCCTAGCGGGAGTTACCGGGGAGCTGTTTTTT.

This clone has ten or more counts. This chain joins TRBV11-3 and TRBJ2-1; 12 bases fit TRBD2. The V segment lost 4 bases and the J segment 7 bases; nucleotides outside the gene matches: 5. CDR3 size: 15 residues. From germline, CDR1 is SGHNT and CDR2 YENEEA. The CDR3 DNA sequence: TGTGCCAGCAGCTCCTACGGACTAGCGGGGAATGAGCAGTTCTTC. Amino acids: CASSSYGLAGNEQFF.

The sample holds many counts of this clone. The rearrangement uses TRBV10-3 and TRBJ2-2; 8 nucleotides match TRBD2. The CDR3 is made up of 14 amino acids. The V and J ends lost 7 bases and 3 bases, in that order; junction bases with no gene match: 4. Germline V gene lookup returns CDR1 ENHRY and CDR2 SYGVKD. The CDR3 reads CAITAGEDTGELFF. The DNA for the CDR3 is TGTGCCATCACAGCGGGAGAGGACACCGGGGAGCTGTTTTTT.

In its sample, this clone was seen many times. This chain connects TRBV5-8 to TRBJ1-1; D gene uncertain. Germline values: CDR1 SGHTS, CDR2 YDEGEE. There are 15 residues in the CDR3. Trimming shortened V by 4 bases and J by 0 bases, and 13 bases separated the two germline ends. The CDR3 DNA reads as TGTGCCAGCAGCCAGGAATGGGCCATGAACACTGAAGCTTTCTTT. Protein: CASSQEWAMNTEAFF.

In its sample, this clone was seen many times. The gene calls are TRBV27 and TRBJ2-7, with a weak D call TRBD2 (5 bases). Germline CDR1 reads MNHEY; CDR2 reads SMNVEV (reference sequence). The germline V and J ends were trimmed by 2 bases and 5 bases, with 19 bases remaining between them. This CDR3 region has 16 residues. CDR3 region: CASSLHGLARSHEQYF. Written as DNA, the CDR3 is TGTGCCAGCAGTTTACACGGTCTAGCCCGTTCCCACGAGCAGTACTTC.

This clone was recorded at least ten times. The CDR3 bases are TGTGCCAGCAGCCAACGGGACAGGGCCGAGCAGTACTTC. It yields the protein CASSQRDRAEQYF. The V call is TRBV7-2, the J call TRBJ2-7; 9 bases align to TRBD1. The CDR3 is 13 residues long. Germline trimming cut 5 bases from V and 6 bases from J; bases unmatched to any gene: 5. Germline CDR1 is SGHTA and CDR2 is FQGNSA.

This clone was seen a handful of times. The chain recombines TRBV27 with TRBJ1-5; 7 nucleotides align to TRBD1. V dropped 6 bases and J dropped 1; count of bases not matched to a gene: 6. The CDR3 extends over 15 amino acids. CDR1 and CDR2 from the germline V gene are MNHEY and SMNVEV (reference sequence). This CDR3 is CASRLGTESNQPQHF. Here the CDR3 DNA reads TGTGCCAGCAGACTAGGGACAGAGAGCAATCAGCCCCAGCATTTT.

This clone appeared many times. The chain couples TRBV20-1 to TRBJ1-1; 7 bases align to TRBD1. From germline, CDR1 is DFQATT and CDR2 SNEGSKA (reference sequence). V lost 5 bases and J lost 12; bases outside the gene matches: 9. The CDR3 runs to 11 residues. The CDR3 reads CSAGEGAKTFF. CDR3 DNA: TGCAGTGCTGGGGAGGGGGCAAAAACTTTCTTT.

This clone came up many times. The V call is TRBV10-1, the J call TRBJ2-5, with 8 nucleotides matching TRBD1. Losses at the gene ends were 9 bases for V and 4 bases for J; bases not matched to a gene: 7. This CDR3 spans 13 amino acids. Per the germline V gene, CDR1 is WNHNN and CDR2 is SYGVQD (reference sequence). For the CDR3, the DNA is TGCGCCAGTTCCACAGGGGGGAGAGAGACCCAGTACTTC. This gives the protein CASSTGGRETQYF.

In its sample, this clone was seen many times. This sequence joins TRBV5-6 and TRBJ2-5; the D gene is possibly TRBD1 (5 bases). V was pared by 9 bases and J by 2 bases, with 14 bases between. Germline V gives CDR1 SGHDT, CDR2 YYEEEE. The CDR3 runs 13 residues. In nucleotides, the CDR3 is TGTGCCACCGAGGACATGGGGCAAGAGACCCAGTACTTC. It yields the protein CATEDMGQETQYF.

The chain employs TRBV27 and TRBJ2-3; 9 positions match TRBD1. Germline CDR1 and CDR2: MNHEY and SMNVEV (reference sequence). CDR3 size: 16 residues. Unmatched junction bases numbered 7, after V lost 1 base and J lost 5 bases. This CDR3 reads CASSLLGTGWGDTQYF. In nucleotides, the CDR3 is TGTGCCAGCAGTTTATTGGGGACAGGGTGGGGAGATACGCAGTATTTT.

This clone was counted many times. The chain is built from TRBV11-2 and TRBJ2-4; D remains unclear. Trimming pared 7 bases from V and 0 bases from J, leaving 19 bases between. This CDR3 has 17 residues. Looked up from germline, CDR1 is SGHAT and CDR2 is FQNNGV. The CDR3 sequence is CASIPHTAWSAKNIQYF. For the CDR3, the DNA is TGTGCCAGCATCCCACACACCGCCTGGTCAGCCAAAAACATTCAGTACTTC.

This clone was picked up many times. The CDR3 loop reads CATSGSSGRTYEQYF. As DNA, the CDR3 is TGTGCCACCAGCGGAAGTTCAGGGCGTACCTACGAGCAGTACTTC. The chain employs TRBV15 and TRBJ2-7; D is perhaps TRBD1 (5 bases). This CDR3 comprises 15 residues. The V gene lost 5 bases and the J gene lost 2 bases, with 16 bases spanning the gap. Germline V gene data show CDR1 as LNHNV and CDR2 as YYDKDF (reference sequence).

This clone was seen repeatedly, ten times or more. The genes are TRBV5-4 and TRBJ1-1, with TRBD1 identical over 7 bases. The J segment lost 2 bases and the V segment lost 3 bases, leaving 4 bases of the junction unmatched. The CDR3 spans 14 residues. The germline V gene has CDR1 SGHNT and CDR2 YYREEE (reference sequence). CDR3 residues: CASSWGQLNTEAFF. In DNA form, the CDR3 reads TGTGCCAGCAGCTGGGGACAGTTAAACACTGAAGCTTTCTTT.

This clone has ten or more counts. This chain connects TRBV9 to TRBJ2-5; D gene ambiguous. The CDR3 has 14 amino acids. V dropped 0 bases and J dropped 3 bases, with 9 bases sitting between them. Germline lookup yields CDR1 SGDLS and CDR2 YYNGEE. CDR3 coding DNA: TGTGCCAGCAGCGTAGCGGGTTGGGAAGAGACCCAGTACTTC. Translated, it gives CASSVAGWEETQYF.

The table lists this clone with many counts. The genes are TRBV6-5 and TRBJ2-7; 10 bases match TRBD2. With 2 bases clipped from V and 4 bases from J, the junction kept 5 bases outside the gene matches. From germline, CDR1 is MNHEY and CDR2 SVGAGI. The CDR3 contains 15 residues. CDR3 DNA: TGTGCCAGCAGTTACGCGACTAGCGGGTGGTACGAGCAGTACTTC. Protein: CASSYATSGWYEQYF.

This clone was found many times. CDR3 amino acids: CASTFGEDTEAFF. The CDR3 DNA follows: TGTGCCAGCACCTTCGGGGAGGACACTGAAGCTTTCTTT. This chain joins TRBV12-3 or TRBV12-4 and TRBJ1-1, with no clear D. Trimming shortened V by 7 bases and J by 3 bases, and 12 bases separated the two germline ends. The length of the CDR3 is 13 residues.

This clone has a count of ten or more. This chain links TRBV6-5 with TRBJ2-7, with a weak D call TRBD2 (6 bases). Deletions cut 0 bases from V and 0 bases from J, with 6 bases between. The CDR3 runs 14 residues. Germline V gives CDR1 MNHEY, CDR2 SVGAGI. DNA of the CDR3: TGTGCCAGCAGTTACTCGACTAGCTCCTACGAGCAGTACTTC. This gives the protein CASSYSTSSYEQYF.